Each of the 32 T cell receptor beta chains below was sequenced from the same sample in a study of human thymus T cells. The repertoire was sequenced with immunoSEQ multiplex PCR; TCRdb's copy has only in-frame clones and lacks some. Altogether tens of thousands of clones are present, 85% to 95% being singletons, with the ten largest covering over 0.15%. Material: blood. These receptors all stem from a girl under three years old with a congenital heart defect but otherwise immunologically healthy.

This clone was seen only a few times. V gene TRBV10-1 combines with J gene TRBJ2-7, with D maybe TRBD1 (5 bases). The CDR3 runs 15 residues. The germline V gene has CDR1 WNHNN and CDR2 SYGVQD (reference sequence). V lost 5 bases and J 2 bases, leaving 16 bases between the germline ends. DNA for the CDR3: TGCGCCAGCAGTAGGTCAGGTCCAGGGACCTACGAGCAGTACTTC. This codes for CASSRSGPGTYEQYF.

The V and J genes are TRBV4-1 and TRBJ2-5; 11 bases fit TRBD2. Germline V gives CDR1 MGHRA, CDR2 YSYEKL. CDR3 length: 17 residues. The ends lost 2 bases at V and 6 bases at J; junction bases unmatched: 11. The CDR3: CASSQTSGRPTHKTQYF. For the CDR3, the DNA is TGCGCCAGCAGCCAAACTAGCGGGAGACCCACACACAAGACCCAGTACTTC.

The DNA for the CDR3 is TGTGCCAGCGGCGATCAGACCCTTCCGGGCGAGCAGTACTTC. This encodes CASGDQTLPGEQYF. The chain combines TRBV11-2 with TRBJ2-7; no firm D call. The CDR3 has 14 residues. V gave up 8 bases and J gave up 6 bases, with 20 bases separating them. Germline loops: CDR1 SGHAT, CDR2 FQNNGV.

The genes are TRBV19 and TRBJ1-1, with TRBD1 as a possible D gene (6 bases). CDR3 size: 14 residues. Germline lookup yields CDR1 LNHDA and CDR2 SQIVND (reference sequence). V was shortened by 3 bases and J by 4 bases, with 12 bases between the two germline ends. CDR3 bases: TGTGCCAGTAGTATGAGGGGGGCAGGCACTGAAGCTTTCTTT. Protein product: CASSMRGAGTEAFF.

The CDR3 bases are TGCGCCAGCAGCCAAGAGGCGGGAAGGGCAGAGACCCAGTACTTC. Protein sequence: CASSQEAGRAETQYF. The chain is built from TRBV4-3 and TRBJ2-5; weak D call: TRBD2 (6 bases). The V end was cut by 0 bases, the J end by 4 bases, with 12 bases between. This CDR3 is 15 amino acids long. Germline loops: CDR1 LGHNA, CDR2 YSLEER.

The chain combines TRBV5-1 with TRBJ1-2, with TRBD1 identical over 7 bases. This CDR3 contains 16 residues. J was trimmed by 6 bases and V by 2 bases; bases with no gene match: 13. Germline loops: CDR1 SGHRS, CDR2 YFSETQ. The CDR3: CASSLSSLGQAHGYTF. The CDR3 DNA reads TGCGCCAGCAGCTTAAGTTCACTAGGACAGGCACATGGCTACACCTTC.

CDR3 protein: CASSTRDRVTDTQYF. As DNA, the CDR3 is TGTGCCAGTAGTACCCGGGACCGGGTGACAGATACGCAGTATTTT. The chain links TRBV19 to TRBJ2-3; D is perhaps TRBD1 or TRBD2 (5 bases each). Deletions cut 4 bases from V and 3 bases from J, with 14 bases between. The germline V gene encodes CDR1 LNHDA and CDR2 SQIVND (reference sequence). CDR3 length equals 15 residues.

The chain is built from TRBV6-1 and TRBJ2-1; unclear D gene. The V and J ends lost 4 bases and 12 bases respectively, with 7 bases between them. The CDR3 has 10 residues. CDR1 is MNHNS, CDR2 SASEGT, per germline. The CDR3 DNA sequence: TGTGCCAGCAGTGGAATACGGCAGTTCTTC. Translating it yields CASSGIRQFF.

The chain recombines TRBV19 with TRBJ1-2, with a weak D call TRBD1 (6 bases). Germline assignment: CDR1 LNHDA and CDR2 SQIVND (reference sequence). The CDR3 has 14 residues. Trimming removed 5 bases at V and 1 base at J, with 11 bases between. Here the CDR3 reads CASSGGGLNYGYTF. The CDR3 coding sequence is TGTGCCAGTAGTGGTGGGGGCCTTAACTATGGCTACACCTTC.

On this clone: The germline gene is not matched at one end of the junction; a read error may be the cause. This sequence joins TRBV5-6 and TRBJ2-1; 10 nucleotides line up with TRBD2. The germline V gene has CDR1 SGHDT and CDR2 YYEEEE. This CDR3 contains 12 residues. CDR3 bases: TGTGCCAGCAGCGCATCTCAAGCGGGAGGGCTCTTC. Protein: CASSASQAGGLF.

This chain links TRBV7-9 with TRBJ1-4; 8 bases fit TRBD1. Germline V lookup: CDR1 SEHNR, CDR2 FQNEAQ (reference sequence). The junction had 5 bases not matched to a gene; V was cut back by 1 base and J by 7 bases. The CDR3 is 15 residues long. CDR3 sequence (DNA): TGTGCCAGCAGCTTAGACAGGGGGTTCGGTGAAAAACTGTTTTTT. It yields the protein CASSLDRGFGEKLFF.

The chain couples TRBV27 to TRBJ1-4; D is unclear. CDR3 length equals 12 residues. Looked up from germline, CDR1 is MNHEY and CDR2 is SMNVEV (reference sequence). Trimming took off 4 bases at V and 0 bases at J, with 0 bases between the two ends. CDR3 sequence reads: CASSSTNEKLFF. The CDR3 DNA sequence: TGTGCCAGCAGTTCAACTAATGAAAAACTGTTTTTT.

The rearrangement links TRBV4-3 to TRBJ2-1; D uncertain. Trimming shortened V by 0 bases and J by 9 bases, and 18 bases separated the two germline ends. This CDR3 spans 16 amino acids. The germline CDR1 and CDR2 sequences are LGHNA and YSLEER. The CDR3 region is CASSQDGSARPGEQFF. The CDR3 region has the DNA TGCGCCAGCAGCCAAGATGGAAGCGCCCGACCCGGTGAGCAGTTCTTC.

The chain recombines TRBV28 with TRBJ2-2; D remains ambiguous. Trimming shortened V by 2 bases and J by 1 base, and 11 bases separated the two germline ends. The CDR3 sequence is 16 residues long. CDR1 and CDR2 (germline): MDHEN, SYDVKM. CDR3 bases: TGTGCCAGCAGTTTAAGTGCATTTAAGAACACCGGGGAGCTGTTTTTT. Amino acids: CASSLSAFKNTGELFF. Combining the CDR3 with reference TRBV28 and TRBJ2-2 gives the whole variable domain DVKVTQSSRYLVKRTGEKVFLECVQDMDHENMFWYRQDPGLGLRLIYFSYDVKMKEKGDIPEGYSVSREKKERFSLILESASTNQTSMYLCASSLSAFKNTGELFFGEGSRLTVL.

The chain recombines TRBV7-8 with TRBJ2-3; D remains ambiguous. CDR3 size: 15 residues. V gave up 4 bases and J gave up 0 bases, with 11 bases separating them. The V gene's germline CDR1 is SGHVS and CDR2 FQNEAQ. The CDR3 bases are TGTGCCAGCAGCTCCGACCCCCTGAGCACAGATACGCAGTATTTT. It encodes CASSSDPLSTDTQYF. Using reference TRBV7-8 and TRBJ2-3 for the parts outside the CDR3, the full variable domain is GAGVSQSPRYKVAKRGQDVALRCDPISGHVSLFWYQQALGQGPEFLTYFQNEAQLDKSGLPSDRFFAERPEGSVSTLKIQRTQQEDSAVYLCASSSDPLSTDTQYFGPGTRLTVL.

This clone appeared a single time. The DNA for the CDR3 is TGTGCCTGGAGTTTTAGAGAAGAGACCCAGTACTTC. Translation gives CAWSFREETQYF. The rearrangement links TRBV30 to TRBJ2-5; D is undetermined. The germline CDR1 and CDR2 sequences are GTSNPN and SVGIG (reference sequence). V shed 2 bases and J shed 3 bases, with 7 bases lying between them. The CDR3 has 12 residues. The full variable domain, in which reference TRBV30 and TRBJ2-5 provide the parts outside the CDR3, is SQTIHQWPATLVQPVGSPLSLECTVEGTSNPNLYWYRQAAGRGLQLLFYSVGIGQISSEVPQNLSASRPQDRQFILSSKKLLLSDSGFYLCAWSFREETQYFGPGTRLLVL.

This chain joins TRBV6-5 and TRBJ2-5; 7 bases fit TRBD1. With 5 bases clipped from V and 5 bases from J, the junction kept 11 bases outside the gene matches. CDR3 length: 15 amino acids. Germline CDR1 reads MNHEY; CDR2 reads SVGAGI. CDR3 amino acids: CASSGVGGGMETQYF. In nucleotides, the CDR3 is TGTGCCAGCAGTGGCGTAGGGGGCGGAATGGAGACCCAGTACTTC.

The chain couples TRBV5-1 to TRBJ2-5; D is ambiguous. The J call may not be correct, given that the DNA end is closer to TRBJ2-7. The CDR3 is made up of 14 amino acids. Per the germline V gene, CDR1 is SGHRS and CDR2 is YFSETQ. CDR3: CASSLGINSYEQYF. The DNA for the CDR3 is TGCGCCAGCAGCTTGGGGATAAACTCCTACGAGCAGTACTTC.

The chain employs TRBV5-4 and TRBJ2-1, with D hard to call. Trimming removed 4 bases from V and 2 bases from J, with 4 bases in between. Germline CDR1 and CDR2: SGHNT and YYREEE (reference sequence). The CDR3 is made up of 12 amino acids. The CDR3 region has the DNA TGTGCCAGCAGCCAGACCTACAATGAGCAGTTCTTC. This gives the protein CASSQTYNEQFF.

CDR3 loop: CASSKALYRGKARYEQYF. CDR3 coding DNA: TGTGCCAGCAGCAAAGCGCTTTATAGGGGGAAGGCACGGTACGAGCAGTACTTC. The chain uses TRBV21-1 and TRBJ2-7; the table calls TRBD1, which could not be checked here. TRBV21-1 is a listed pseudogene. The CDR3 length is 18 residues.

The chain couples TRBV30 to TRBJ1-2; TRBD1 is a possible D gene (5 bases). This CDR3 comprises 11 residues. V was cut by 3 bases and J by 11 bases, with 13 bases left in between. Per the germline V gene, CDR1 is GTSNPN and CDR2 is SVGIG (reference sequence). This chain's CDR3 is CAWREGNRYTF. The CDR3 DNA follows: TGTGCCTGGAGAGAGGGAAACAGGTACACCTTC. The full variable domain, with the rest looked up from reference TRBV30 and TRBJ1-2, is SQTIHQWPATLVQPVGSPLSLECTVEGTSNPNLYWYRQAAGRGLQLLFYSVGIGQISSEVPQNLSASRPQDRQFILSSKKLLLSDSGFYLCAWREGNRYTFGSGTRLTVV.

The chain carries TRBV14 and TRBJ1-4; tentative D call: TRBD1 (5 bases). CDR3 length equals 12 residues. CDR1 is SGHDN, CDR2 FVKESK, per germline. Trimming took off 4 bases at V and 13 bases at J, with 13 bases between the two ends. CDR3 sequence reads: CASSRSPQGLFF. CDR3 bases: TGTGCCAGCAGCCGCTCCCCCCAGGGACTGTTTTTT.

This chain connects TRBV25-1 to TRBJ1-2; 8 nucleotides line up with TRBD1. The V gene end was trimmed by 6 bases and the J gene end by 7 bases; junction bases not matched to a gene: 4. The CDR3 sequence is 12 residues long. The germline V gene has CDR1 MGHDK and CDR2 SYGVNS. Here the CDR3 reads CASRGQDGGYTF. In nucleotides, the CDR3 is TGTGCCAGCAGGGGACAGGATGGTGGCTACACCTTC.

V and J are TRBV7-2 and TRBJ2-1, with 7 bases aligning to TRBD1. This CDR3 contains 15 residues. CDR1 is SGHTA and CDR2 is FQGNSA in the germline V gene. The trim removed 1 base at V and 0 bases at J, leaving 0 bases unmatched. The CDR3 here is CASSLDRGSYNEQFF. CDR3 sequence (DNA): TGTGCCAGCAGCTTAGACAGGGGCTCCTACAATGAGCAGTTCTTC.

CDR3: CASSAKRGGSPLHF. CDR3 nucleotides: TGTGCCAGCAGCGCCAAGAGGGGTGGATCACCCCTCCACTTT. V gene TRBV2 combines with J gene TRBJ1-6; perhaps TRBD1 as D (5 bases). This CDR3 contains 14 residues. Germline CDR1 and CDR2: SNHLY and FYNNEI. V lost 6 bases and J 10 bases, leaving 16 bases between the germline ends.

The V call is TRBV27, the J call TRBJ2-7; a weak D match, TRBD2 (6 bases). Trimming removed 2 bases at V and 2 bases at J, with 10 bases between. The CDR3 covers 14 residues. From germline, CDR1 is MNHEY and CDR2 SMNVEV (reference sequence). The chain's CDR3 is CASSLGGWTYEQYF. The CDR3 DNA is TGTGCCAGCAGTTTAGGGGGGTGGACCTACGAGCAGTACTTC.

This clone has only a few counts. The rearrangement uses TRBV5-1 and TRBJ1-1; perhaps TRBD1 as D (5 bases). This CDR3 contains 15 residues. The germline gives CDR1 SGHRS, CDR2 YFSETQ. The V gene lost 0 bases and the J gene lost 1 base, with 10 bases spanning the gap. The CDR3 bases are TGCGCCAGCAGCTTGGACTCTAGGGGGAACACTGAAGCTTTCTTT. Encoded protein: CASSLDSRGNTEAFF.

This clone has a handful of counts. The gene calls are TRBV4-3 and TRBJ2-7, with a tentative D call TRBD2 (5 bases). The V end lost 2 bases, the J end lost 6 bases, and 17 bases lay between the germline ends. This CDR3 spans 15 amino acids. From germline, CDR1 is LGHNA and CDR2 YSLEER. CDR3 sequence (DNA): TGCGCCAGCAGCCAAAGGCTCTACGAGGGAACCGAGCAGTACTTC. It specifies CASSQRLYEGTEQYF.

This chain joins TRBV5-6 and TRBJ2-1, with D tentatively TRBD2 (6 bases). This CDR3 has 15 residues. Germline assignment: CDR1 SGHDT and CDR2 YYEEEE. V was pared by 4 bases and J by 1 base, with 12 bases between. CDR3: CASSEEGGSYNEQFF. CDR3 coding DNA: TGTGCCAGCAGCGAGGAGGGTGGGTCCTACAATGAGCAGTTCTTC.

This clone has just one count. The chain recombines TRBV4-2 with TRBJ1-2; D is uncertain. This CDR3 comprises 21 residues. Germline CDR1 LGHNA, CDR2 YNFKEQ. V was trimmed by 0 bases and J by 7 bases, leaving 33 bases between them. The CDR3 is CASSQDTISFLPWAGIFGYTF. In DNA, the CDR3 is TGTGCCAGCAGCCAAGATACGATTTCATTTCTACCCTGGGCCGGAATCTTTGGCTACACCTTC.

V gene TRBV19 combines with J gene TRBJ2-7, with 9 bases matching TRBD2. Trimming at V came to 5 bases and at J to 0 bases, leaving 5 bases not matched to a gene. This CDR3 comprises 15 residues. The germline V gene has CDR1 LNHDA and CDR2 SQIVND (reference sequence). Here the CDR3 reads CASSSRLAASYEQYF. The CDR3 DNA reads as TGTGCCAGTAGTTCCCGACTAGCGGCCTCCTACGAGCAGTACTTC.

The chain uses TRBV28 and TRBJ2-7; 7 bases align to TRBD2. The germline CDR1 and CDR2 sequences are MDHEN and SYDVKM. V was pared by 10 bases and J by 2 bases, with 11 bases of the junction left unmatched. CDR3 length: 14 amino acids. CDR3 amino acids: CAIGEGRLPYEQYF. The CDR3, as DNA: TGTGCCATTGGGGAGGGGCGTCTACCCTACGAGCAGTACTTC.